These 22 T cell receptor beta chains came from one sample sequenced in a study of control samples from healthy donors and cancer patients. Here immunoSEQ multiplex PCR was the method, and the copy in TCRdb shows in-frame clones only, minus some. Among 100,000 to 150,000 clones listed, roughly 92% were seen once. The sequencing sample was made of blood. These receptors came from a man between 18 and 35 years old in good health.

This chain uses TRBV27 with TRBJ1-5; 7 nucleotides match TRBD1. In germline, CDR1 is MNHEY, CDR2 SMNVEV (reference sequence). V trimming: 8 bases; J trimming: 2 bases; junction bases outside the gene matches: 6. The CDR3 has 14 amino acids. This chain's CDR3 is CASGYRGGNQPQHF. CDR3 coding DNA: TGTGCCAGCGGATACAGGGGAGGCAATCAGCCCCAGCATTTT.

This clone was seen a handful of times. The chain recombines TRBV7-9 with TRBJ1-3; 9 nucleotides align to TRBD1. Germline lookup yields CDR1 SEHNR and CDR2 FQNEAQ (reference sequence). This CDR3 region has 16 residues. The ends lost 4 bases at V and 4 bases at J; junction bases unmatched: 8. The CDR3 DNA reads TGTGCCAGCAGCTACCGACAGGGGGGCCCCGGAAACACCATATATTTT. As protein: CASSYRQGGPGNTIYF. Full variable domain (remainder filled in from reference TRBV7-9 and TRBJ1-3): DTGVSQNPRHKITKRGQNVTFRCDPISEHNRLYWYRQTLGQGPEFLTYFQNEAQLEKSRLLSDRFSAERPKGSFSTLEIQRTEQGDSAMYLCASSYRQGGPGNTIYFGEGSWLTVV.

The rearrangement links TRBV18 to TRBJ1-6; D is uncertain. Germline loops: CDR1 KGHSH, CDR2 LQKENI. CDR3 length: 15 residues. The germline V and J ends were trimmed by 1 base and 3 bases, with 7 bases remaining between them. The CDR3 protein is CASSPQNSYNSPLHF. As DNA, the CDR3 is TGTGCCAGCTCACCACAGAACAGCTATAATTCACCCCTCCACTTT.

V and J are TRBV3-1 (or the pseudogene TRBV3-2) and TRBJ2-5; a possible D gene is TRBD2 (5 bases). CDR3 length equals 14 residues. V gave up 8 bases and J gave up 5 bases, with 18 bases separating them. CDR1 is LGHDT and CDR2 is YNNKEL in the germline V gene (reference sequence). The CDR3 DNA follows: TGTGCCAGCGTCCGGGAAGCGTCCGGGGAGACCCAGTACTTC. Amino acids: CASVREASGETQYF.

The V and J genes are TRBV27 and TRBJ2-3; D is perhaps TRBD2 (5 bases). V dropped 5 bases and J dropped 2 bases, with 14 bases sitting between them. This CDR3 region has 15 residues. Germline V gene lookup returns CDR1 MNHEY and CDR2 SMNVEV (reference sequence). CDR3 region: CASSPSRGSTDTQYF. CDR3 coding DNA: TGTGCCAGCAGTCCCTCTAGAGGGTCCACAGATACGCAGTATTTT.

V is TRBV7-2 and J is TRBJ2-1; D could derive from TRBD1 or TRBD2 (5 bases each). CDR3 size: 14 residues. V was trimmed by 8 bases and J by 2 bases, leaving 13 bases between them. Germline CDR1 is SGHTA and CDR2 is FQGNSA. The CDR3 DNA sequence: TGTGCCAGCCTGAGGGGTGTAACCTACAATGAGCAGTTCTTC. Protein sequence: CASLRGVTYNEQFF.

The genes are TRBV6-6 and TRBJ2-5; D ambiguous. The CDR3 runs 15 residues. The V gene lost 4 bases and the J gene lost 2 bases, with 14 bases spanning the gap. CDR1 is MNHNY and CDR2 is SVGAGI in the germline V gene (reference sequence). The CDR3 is CASSFSGMRQETQYF. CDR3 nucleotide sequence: TGTGCCAGCAGTTTTTCGGGCATGCGACAAGAGACCCAGTACTTC.

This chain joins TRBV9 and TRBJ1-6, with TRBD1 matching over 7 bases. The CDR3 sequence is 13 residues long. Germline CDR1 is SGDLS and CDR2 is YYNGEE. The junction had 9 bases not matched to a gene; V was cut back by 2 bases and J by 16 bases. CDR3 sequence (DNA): TGTGCCAGCAGCGTGAGGGCGGGGGGACAGCTCCACTTT. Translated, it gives CASSVRAGGQLHF.

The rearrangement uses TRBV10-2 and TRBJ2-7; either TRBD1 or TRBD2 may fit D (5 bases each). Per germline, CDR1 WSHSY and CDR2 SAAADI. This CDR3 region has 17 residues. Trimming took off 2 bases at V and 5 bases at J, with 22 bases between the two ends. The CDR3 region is CASSEATRDGVPHEQYF. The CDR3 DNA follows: TGCGCCAGCAGTGAGGCTACCCGGGACGGGGTTCCTCACGAGCAGTACTTC.

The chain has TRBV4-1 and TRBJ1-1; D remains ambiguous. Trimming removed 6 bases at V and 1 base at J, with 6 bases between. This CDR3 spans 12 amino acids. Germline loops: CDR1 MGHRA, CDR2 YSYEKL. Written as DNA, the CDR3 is TGCGCCAGCAGGAAGGGGAACACTGAAGCTTTCTTT. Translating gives CASRKGNTEAFF.

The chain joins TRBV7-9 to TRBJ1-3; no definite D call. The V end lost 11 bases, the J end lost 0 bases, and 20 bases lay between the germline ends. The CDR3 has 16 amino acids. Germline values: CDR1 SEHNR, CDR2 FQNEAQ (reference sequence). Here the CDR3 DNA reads TGTGCCTGCCTAAAGGGAATGAGTAACTCTGGAAACACCATATATTTT. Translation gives CACLKGMSNSGNTIYF.

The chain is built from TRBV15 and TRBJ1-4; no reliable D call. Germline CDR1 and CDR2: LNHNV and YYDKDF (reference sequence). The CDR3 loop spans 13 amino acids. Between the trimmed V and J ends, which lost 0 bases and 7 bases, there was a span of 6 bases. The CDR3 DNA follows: TGTGCCACCAGCAGAGATAAAGGTGAAAAACTGTTTTTT. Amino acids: CATSRDKGEKLFF.

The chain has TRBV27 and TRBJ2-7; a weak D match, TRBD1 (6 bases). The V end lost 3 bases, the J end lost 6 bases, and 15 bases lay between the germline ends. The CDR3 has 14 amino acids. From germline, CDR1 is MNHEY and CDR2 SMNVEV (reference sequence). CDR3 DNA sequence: TGTGCCAGCAGTTTTCAGGGGCCCAGGGGCGAGCAGTACTTC. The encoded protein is CASSFQGPRGEQYF.

Here the CDR3 reads CASSQSWGGYTF. For the CDR3, the DNA is TGTGCCAGCAGCCAGTCTTGGGGGGGCTACACCTTC. The V gene is TRBV11-2, the J gene TRBJ1-2; possible D gene TRBD1, 5 bases. The CDR3 has 12 residues. Germline-derived CDR1 and CDR2 are SGHAT and FQNNGV. The V end was cut by 5 bases, the J end by 8 bases, with 12 bases between.

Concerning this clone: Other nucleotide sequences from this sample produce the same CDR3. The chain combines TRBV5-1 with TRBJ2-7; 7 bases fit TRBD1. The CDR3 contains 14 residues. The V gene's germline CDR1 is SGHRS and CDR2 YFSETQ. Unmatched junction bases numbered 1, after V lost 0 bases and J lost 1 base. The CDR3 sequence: CASSLGQGSYEQYF. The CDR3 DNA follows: TGCGCCAGCAGCTTGGGACAGGGTTCCTACGAGCAGTACTTC.

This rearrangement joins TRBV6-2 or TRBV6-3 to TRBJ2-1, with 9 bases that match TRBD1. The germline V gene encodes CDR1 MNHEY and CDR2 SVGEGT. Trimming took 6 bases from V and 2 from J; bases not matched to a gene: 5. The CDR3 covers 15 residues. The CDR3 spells CASSRDRATYNEQFF. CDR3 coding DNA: TGTGCCAGCAGCCGGGACAGGGCAACCTACAATGAGCAGTTCTTC.

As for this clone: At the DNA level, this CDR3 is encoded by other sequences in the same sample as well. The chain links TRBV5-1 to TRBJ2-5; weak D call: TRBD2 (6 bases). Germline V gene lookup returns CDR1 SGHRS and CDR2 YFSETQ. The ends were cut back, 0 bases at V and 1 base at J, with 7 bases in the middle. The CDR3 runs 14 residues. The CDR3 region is CASSLAGVQETQYF. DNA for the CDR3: TGCGCCAGCAGCTTGGCGGGGGTCCAAGAGACCCAGTACTTC.

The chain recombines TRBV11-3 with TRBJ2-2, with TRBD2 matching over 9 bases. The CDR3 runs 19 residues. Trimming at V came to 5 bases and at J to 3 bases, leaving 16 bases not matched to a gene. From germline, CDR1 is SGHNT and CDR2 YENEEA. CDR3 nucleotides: TGTGCCAGCAGCCCTTGGGGTAGCGGGGGCGAGGTAGACACCGGGGAGCTGTTTTTT. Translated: CASSPWGSGGEVDTGELFF.

The DNA of the CDR3 is TGTGCCAGCAGCCCACCGGGACTAGCGGGGGGCACAGATACGCAGTATTTT. Its translation is CASSPPGLAGGTDTQYF. The chain employs TRBV7-2 and TRBJ2-3; 14 bases fit TRBD2. V dropped 5 bases and J dropped 1; count of bases not matched to a gene: 5. The CDR3 spans 17 residues. CDR1 and CDR2 (germline): SGHTA, FQGNSA. Full variable domain (outside the CDR3, taken from reference TRBV7-2 and TRBJ2-3): GAGVSQSPSNKVTEKGKDVELRCDPISGHTALYWYRQSLGQGLEFLIYFQGNSAPDKSGLPSDRFSAERTGGSVSTLTIQRTQQEDSAVYLCASSPPGLAGGTDTQYFGPGTRLTVL.

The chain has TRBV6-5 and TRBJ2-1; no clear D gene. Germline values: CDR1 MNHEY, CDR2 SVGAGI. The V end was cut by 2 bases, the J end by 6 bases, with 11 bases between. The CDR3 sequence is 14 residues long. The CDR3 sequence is CASSYDARVNEQFF. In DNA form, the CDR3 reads TGTGCCAGCAGTTACGACGCTCGCGTCAATGAGCAGTTCTTC.

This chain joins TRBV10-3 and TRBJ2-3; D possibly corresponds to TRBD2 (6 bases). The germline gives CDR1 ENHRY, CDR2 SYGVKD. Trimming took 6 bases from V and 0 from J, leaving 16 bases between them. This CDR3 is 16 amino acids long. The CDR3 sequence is CAIRALGGISTDTQYF. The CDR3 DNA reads TGTGCCATCAGAGCCTTGGGGGGAATTAGCACAGATACGCAGTATTTT.

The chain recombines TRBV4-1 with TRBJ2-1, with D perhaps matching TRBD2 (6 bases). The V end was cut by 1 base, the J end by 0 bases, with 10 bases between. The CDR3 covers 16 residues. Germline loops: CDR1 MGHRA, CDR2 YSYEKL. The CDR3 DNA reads TGCGCCAGCAGCCAAGGGACTATGAGCTCCTACAATGAGCAGTTCTTC. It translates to CASSQGTMSSYNEQFF.